The TCR beta chain under discussion was sequenced for a study of shared clonotypes between healthy human individuals. Whole-study results and caveats: Sharing across a handful of donors was seen in 4% to 6.5% of naive CD4 clonotypes. Sampling used blood alone; tissue repertoires probably differ. Larger estimated richness was generally seen in naive subsets than in memory subsets.

The CDR3 totals 15 residues. Trimming stripped 0 bases from V and 6 bases from J, with 13 bases between. Germline-derived CDR1 and CDR2 are SGDLS and YYNGEE. On this clone itself: The target antigen is unknown.

The naive CD8 population came from CD45RO-negative cells selected for CCR7, without terminally differentiated effector memory CD45RA+ cells. Each of the donors was a healthy adult who was HIV-negative and had not had a recent acute infection or vaccination. Clones were read by immunoSEQ multiplex PCR, and TCRdb kept only the in-frame ones, dropping some. The sample includes some 2.1 million clones, less than 95% of them seen just once. The rearrangement uses TRBV9 and TRBJ2-4; D is possibly TRBD2 (6 bases). The source of this sequence is a young man in good health. What was sequenced was naive CD8+ T cells sorted from blood. The CDR3 sequence: CASSVGGGEGNIQYF. The CDR3 DNA reads TGTGCCAGCAGCGTAGGTGGAGGGGAAGGAAACATTCAGTACTTC. The full variable domain, with the rest looked up from reference TRBV9 and TRBJ2-4, is DSGVTQTPKHLITATGQRVTLRCSPRSGDLSVYWYQQSLDQGLQFLIQYYNGEERAKGNILERFSAQQFPDLHSELNLSSLELGDSALYFCASSVGGGEGNIQYFGAGTRLSVL.